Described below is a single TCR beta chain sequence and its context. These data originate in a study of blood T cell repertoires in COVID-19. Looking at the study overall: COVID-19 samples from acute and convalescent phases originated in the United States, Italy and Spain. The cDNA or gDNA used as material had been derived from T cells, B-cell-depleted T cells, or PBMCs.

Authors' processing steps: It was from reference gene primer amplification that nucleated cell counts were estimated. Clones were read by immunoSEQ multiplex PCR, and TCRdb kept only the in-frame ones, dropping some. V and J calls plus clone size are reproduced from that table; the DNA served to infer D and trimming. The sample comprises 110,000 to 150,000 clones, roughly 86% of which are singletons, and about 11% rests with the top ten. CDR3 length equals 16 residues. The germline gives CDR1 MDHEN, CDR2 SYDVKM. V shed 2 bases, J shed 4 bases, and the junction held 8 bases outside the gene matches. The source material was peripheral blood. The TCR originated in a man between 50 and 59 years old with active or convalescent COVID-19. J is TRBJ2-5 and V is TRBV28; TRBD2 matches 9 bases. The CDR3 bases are TGTGCCAGCAGTTTAGCGGGCGGGAGGGGAGTAGAGACCCAGTACTTC. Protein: CASSLAGGRGVETQYF.